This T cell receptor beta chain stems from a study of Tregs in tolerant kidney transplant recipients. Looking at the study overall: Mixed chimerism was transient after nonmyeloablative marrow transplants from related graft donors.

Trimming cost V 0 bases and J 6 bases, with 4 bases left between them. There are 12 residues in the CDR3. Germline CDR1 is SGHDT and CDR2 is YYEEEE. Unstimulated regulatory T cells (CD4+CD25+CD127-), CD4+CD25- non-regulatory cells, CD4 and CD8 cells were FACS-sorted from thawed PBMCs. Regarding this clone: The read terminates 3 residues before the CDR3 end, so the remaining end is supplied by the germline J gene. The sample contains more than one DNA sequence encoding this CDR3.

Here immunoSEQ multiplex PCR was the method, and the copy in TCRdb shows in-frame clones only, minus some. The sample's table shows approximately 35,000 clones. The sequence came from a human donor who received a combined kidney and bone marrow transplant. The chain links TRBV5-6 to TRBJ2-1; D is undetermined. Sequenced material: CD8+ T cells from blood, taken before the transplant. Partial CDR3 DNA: TGTGCCAGCAGCTTGGTTCTCAATGAG. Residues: CASSLVLNE. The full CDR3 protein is CASSLVLNEQFF. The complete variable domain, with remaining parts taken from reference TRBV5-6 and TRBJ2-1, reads DAGVTQSPTHLIKTRGQQVTLRCSPKSGHDTVSWYQQALGQGPQFIFQYYEEEERQRGNFPDRFSGHQFPNYSSELNVNALLLGDSALYLCASSLVLNEQFFGPGTRLTVL.